Given below is one T cell receptor beta chain in context. As handled by the study authors: Sequence data from immunoSEQ were junction-only and lacked quality scores; consequently, filtering differed. Here immunoSEQ multiplex PCR was the method, and the copy in TCRdb shows in-frame clones only, minus some. The D gene and trimming were derived from the DNA, and the V and J assignments and clone size from that table. The sample shows around 2,000,000 clones, around 96% of them seen only once. The data are from a study of shared clonotypes between healthy human individuals. Overall study context: CD8 memory received one plate per donor, CD8 naive two, CD4 memory three and CD4 naive three.

J gave up 3 bases and V 5 bases, and 3 bases lay outside the gene matches. Germline CDR1 GTSNPN, CDR2 SVGIG (reference sequence). The CDR3 spans 13 residues. Only CD45RO-negative cells positively selected for CCR7 counted as naive CD8 cells, so terminally differentiated effector memory CD45RA+ cells were excluded. The sequenced material came from naive CD8+ T cells sorted from blood. This TCR derives from a man aged 18 to 35 in good health. This chain joins TRBV30 and TRBJ2-1; 8 bases align to TRBD2. CDR3: CAWASGYYNEQFF. The DNA for the CDR3 is TGTGCCTGGGCTAGCGGGTACTACAATGAGCAGTTCTTC.